This T cell receptor (beta chain) was retrieved from a study of T cells after yellow fever vaccination. For the study at large: Researchers used SMART-Seq v4 Ultra Low Input to prepare fractions that had low cell numbers. Study-level results: Peaking faster, on day 5 versus 15, the secondary response was nonetheless weaker. Highly abundant clonotypes carried over from the bulk population could end up in FACS-sorted repertoires as contaminants. Most clones from primary vaccination were detected again post-booster (about 95% CD4, roughly 91% CD8).

There are many counts of this clonotype. Antigen specificity is unknown. CDR1 and CDR2 (germline): SGHDN, FVKESK. The CDR3 totals 15 residues. V gave up 5 bases and J gave up 6 bases, with 14 bases separating them. TCRdb re-called the 5' RACE reads with MiXCR, one entry per CDR3 protein. The data hold 100,000 to 150,000 distinct CDR3 sequences, with around 6.7% observed a single time. This receptor was obtained from a man aged 18 to 35 who received the YFV17D yellow fever vaccine. The chain carries TRBV14 and TRBJ1-6; D gene uncertain. Sequencing used CD4+ T cells sorted from PBMCs, obtained about 49 days after the first yellow fever vaccination. CDR3 sequence: CASSGRLRFNSPLHF. CDR3 bases: TGTGCCAGCAGCGGACGTCTCAGATTTAATTCACCCCTCCACTTT.